A selection of T cell receptor beta chains follows, all from one sample in a study of cytomegalovirus exposure and HLA in healthy donors. Profiling relied on immunoSEQ multiplex PCR, and the TCRdb table lists in-frame clones only, not all of them. The sample consists of roughly 97,000 clones, over 75% of them appearing once. The material sequenced was PBMCs. These TCRs come from a man aged 35 to 55 in good health and CMV-seropositive. Each CDR3 is given with its conserved first and last residue. The D gene is left open where the match is weak. Clone size is given for some rows only: seen once, a few or many times, or a class if the clone is expanded.

TRBV7-2	NA	TRBD2	TRBJ2-1	CASSLTSGSNEQFF	TGTGCCAGCAGCTTGACTAGCGGGAGCAATGAGCAGTTCTTC
TRBV7-2	NA	NA	TRBJ2-1	CASSSVRGGEQFF	TGTGCCAGCAGCTCTGTAAGGGGCGGTGAGCAGTTCTTC
TRBV4-1	NA	NA	TRBJ1-3	CASSHGGIGLRGNTIYF	TGCGCCAGCAGCCACGGGGGAATCGGCTTACGAGGAAACACCATATATTTT
TRBV6-1	NA	TRBD2	TRBJ2-3	CASSEVLAGGLDTQYF	TGTGCCAGCAGTGAGGTTCTAGCGGGGGGGCTCGATACGCAGTATTTT
TRBV1	NA	NA	TRBJ2-7	CTSSPQGLGGYEQYF	TGCACCAGCAGCCCTCAGGGGCTAGGGGGCTACGAGCAGTACTTC
TRBV2	NA	TRBD1	TRBJ1-1	CASSLGQGNTEAFF	TGTGCCAGCAGCCTGGGACAGGGGAACACTGAAGCTTTCTTT
TRBV14	NA	NA	TRBJ2-5	CATAGAGETQYF	TGTGCCACCGCGGGGGCCGGGGAGACCCAGTACTTC
TRBV7-8	once	TRBD2	TRBJ2-7	CASSLDLAGGYEQYF	TGTGCCAGCAGCTTAGATCTAGCGGGAGGATACGAGCAGTACTTC
TRBV16	NA	TRBD1	TRBJ2-1	CASIGQGNYNEQFF	TGTGCCAGCATTGGACAGGGCAATTACAATGAGCAGTTCTTC
TRBV5-1	once	NA	TRBJ1-2	CASSPGSGGVVYTF	TGCGCCAGCAGCCCCGGGTCGGGGGGAGTTGTCTACACCTTC
TRBV10-3	NA	NA	TRBJ1-1	CAISRDSWGAFF	TGTGCCATCAGTAGGGACTCTTGGGGGGCTTTCTTT
TRBV14	NA	TRBD1	TRBJ1-4	CASSHFTHRGLVEKLFF	TGTGCCAGCAGCCACTTTACACACAGGGGGCTGGTTGAAAAACTGTTTTTT
TRBV2	NA	TRBD1	TRBJ1-2	CASSSRDRGTYGYTF	TGTGCCAGCAGTTCCCGGGACAGGGGCACCTATGGCTACACCTTC
TRBV5-4	NA	TRBD2	TRBJ2-1	CASSFGGAEYNEQFF	TGTGCCAGCAGCTTCGGGGGGGCAGAATACAATGAGCAGTTCTTC
TRBV15	NA	TRBD2	TRBJ2-1	CATSKPGTSGTKSSYNEQFF	TGTGCCACCAGCAAACCCGGGACTAGCGGGACAAAGAGCTCCTACAATGAGCAGTTCTTC
TRBV4-1	NA	NA	TRBJ1-2	CASSQDSRSVGYGYTF	TGCGCCAGCAGCCAAGATAGTAGGAGTGTGGGCTATGGCTACACCTTC
TRBV19	NA	TRBD1	TRBJ2-2	CASHADRGGTGELFF	TGTGCCAGCCATGCAGACAGGGGTGGCACCGGGGAGCTGTTTTTT
TRBV7-3	NA	NA	TRBJ2-7	CASSFNPGYEQYF	TGTGCCAGCAGCTTTAATCCAGGTTACGAGCAGTACTTC
TRBV10-3	NA	NA	TRBJ1-1	CAISESSWYTGDTEAFF	TGTGCCATCAGTGAGTCGTCCTGGTACACCGGGGACACTGAAGCTTTCTTT
TRBV5-4	NA	NA	TRBJ1-1	CASSLGATMNTEAFF	TGTGCCAGCAGCTTGGGGGCAACGATGAACACTGAAGCTTTCTTT
TRBV5-4	NA	NA	TRBJ2-5	CASSYRVAETQYF	TGTGCCAGCAGCTACCGGGTTGCAGAGACCCAGTACTTC
TRBV7-2	NA	TRBD1	TRBJ2-5	CASSTGQGQTQYF	TGTGCCAGCAGCACCGGACAGGGTCAGACCCAGTACTTC
TRBV19	NA	NA	TRBJ1-1	CASSISGANTEAFF	TGTGCCAGTAGTATATCAGGGGCGAACACTGAAGCTTTCTTT
TRBV19	NA	TRBD1	TRBJ1-1	CASSIVGGDRDRAFF	TGTGCCAGTAGTATAGTAGGAGGAGACAGGGATCGAGCTTTCTTT
TRBV29-1	few	NA	TRBJ1-5	CSARHLPQHF	TGCAGCGCCCGACACTTGCCCCAGCATTTT
TRBV6-5	NA	NA	TRBJ2-7	CASSPGSEREQYF	TGTGCCAGCAGTCCGGGATCCGAGAGGGAGCAGTACTTC
TRBV10-1	NA	NA	TRBJ2-1	CASSDRYNEQFF	TGCGCCAGCAGTGACCGGTACAATGAGCAGTTCTTC
TRBV4-1	NA	TRBD2	TRBJ2-7	CASSQDLFGLVRNEQYF	TGCGCCAGCAGCCAAGATCTTTTCGGACTAGTCCGTAACGAGCAGTACTTC
TRBV9	NA	NA	TRBJ1-6	CASQRGTFNSPLHF	TGTGCCAGCCAGAGGGGGACATTTAATTCACCCCTCCACTTT
TRBV18	NA	TRBD1	TRBJ1-5	CASSRDSEQPQHF	TGTGCCAGCTCAAGGGACAGCGAACAGCCCCAGCATTTT
TRBV11-2	NA	TRBD1	TRBJ2-2	CASSLDRGRTGELFF	TGTGCCAGCAGCTTAGACAGGGGGCGCACCGGGGAGCTGTTTTTT
TRBV28	once	NA	TRBJ2-4	CASSWGGGGAAKNIQYF	TGTGCCAGCAGTTGGGGGGGAGGGGGTGCGGCCAAAAACATTCAGTACTTC
TRBV5-1	NA	TRBD1	TRBJ2-1	CASSPPGQGTNEQFF	TGCGCCAGCAGCCCTCCGGGACAGGGGACCAATGAGCAGTTCTTC
TRBV28	NA	TRBD1	TRBJ1-4	CASSPRQGANLFF	TGTGCCAGCAGTCCTCGACAGGGGGCGAACCTGTTTTTT
TRBV5-5	once	TRBD1	TRBJ1-6	CASSSGTVGNSPLHF	TGTGCCAGCAGCTCGGGGACAGTCGGTAATTCACCCCTCCACTTT
TRBV4-1	few	NA	TRBJ1-5	CASSQDFVDQPQHF	TGCGCCAGCAGCCAAGATTTCGTAGATCAGCCCCAGCATTTT
TRBV7-8	few	TRBD2	TRBJ2-7	CASSFSATWEGDEQYF	TGTGCCAGCAGCTTCTCCGCGACTTGGGAGGGTGACGAGCAGTACTTC
TRBV7-8	NA	TRBD2	TRBJ2-2	CASSPRGWLAGGQNTGELFF	TGTGCCAGCAGCCCTCGCGGATGGCTAGCGGGAGGACAGAACACCGGGGAGCTGTTTTTT
TRBV19	NA	TRBD1	TRBJ1-3	CASSIEKGAHSGNTIYF	TGTGCCAGTAGTATCGAGAAGGGGGCCCACTCTGGAAACACCATATATTTT
TRBV2	NA	NA	TRBJ1-4	CASSEQGIEKLFF	TGTGCCAGCAGTGAGCAGGGTATTGAAAAACTGTTTTTT